This TCR beta chain was sequenced for a study of blood T cells in healthy people across ages. Whole-study findings and limits: Unsorted PBMCs blocked a conclusive comparison of naive and antigen-experienced cells. Researchers judged that diversity estimates from one million T cells fell short of true values. Across the age range, TCR beta diversity per million T cells fell in a roughly linear way.

CDR1 is MNHEY, CDR2 SVGAGI, per germline. This CDR3 spans 15 amino acids. For the second PCR, which ran for about 6 to 12 cycles, a sample-barcoded 5' primer and a J-beta primer mix were used. Every sample returned 2.5 million or more CDR3-containing paired-end reads. In TCRdb, the 5' RACE reads were re-called with MiXCR into one record per CDR3 protein. The data show roughly 1,300,000 distinct CDR3 sequences, approximately 59% seen once. A word on this clonotype: What it recognizes is unknown.

The sequence was collected from a man aged 18 to 35 in good health. Sequencing used blood. The rearrangement links TRBV6-5 to TRBJ2-5, with 8 bases that match TRBD1. The end of the DNA aligns better with TRBJ2-7, so the J call may be wrong. CDR3 loop: CASSYSRDRSHEQYF. The CDR3 region has the DNA TGTGCCAGCAGTTACTCTAGGGACAGGTCCCACGAGCAGTACTTC.